This TCR beta chain came from a study of blood T cell repertoires in COVID-19. Whole-study context: T cells, B-cell-depleted T cells, or PBMCs provided the cDNA or gDNA that served as material.

The CDR3 runs 16 residues. J gave up 5 bases and V 0 bases, and 10 bases lay outside the gene matches. Germline CDR1 MNHNY, CDR2 SVGAGI (reference sequence). Clones were sequenced by immunoSEQ multiplex PCR, and TCRdb holds only the in-frame ones, with some missing. The sample records about 150,000 clones, roughly 80% being singletons. This clone was recorded a few times. The receptor comes from a human donor in a cohort sampled during active COVID-19. The rearrangement links TRBV6-6 to TRBJ2-7; 7 bases line up with TRBD1. The sample was peripheral blood. The DNA of the CDR3 is TGTGCCAGCAGTTACTCTCATACCACCGACAGGGACGAGCAGTACGTC. Residues: CASSYSHTTDRDEQYV.